These 2 T cell receptor beta chains were all obtained from the same sample, sequenced in a study of OX40 agonist ivuxolimab in advanced cancers. Only in-frame clones appear in the TCRdb table, and some are missing; sequencing was by immunoSEQ multiplex PCR. In the table there are roughly 48,000 clones, nearly 85% of which are singletons. The source was CD4+ or CD8+ T cells sorted from blood, collected in a trial of the OX40 agonist ivuxolimab. These TCRs come from an adult with an advanced solid tumor such as melanoma, head and neck, liver or kidney cancer.

The chain has TRBV9 and TRBJ1-2; D is undetermined. CDR1 is SGDLS, CDR2 YYNGEE, per germline. The CDR3 loop spans 14 amino acids. V lost 0 bases to trimming and J lost 4 bases, with 10 bases between them. This CDR3 is CASSVAGYSYGYTF. The CDR3 DNA follows: TGTGCCAGCAGCGTAGCTGGTTACTCCTATGGCTACACCTTC.

The chain recombines TRBV5-5 with TRBJ1-2, with 8 nucleotides matching TRBD1. With V trimmed by 2 bases and J by 7 bases, 4 bases remained unmatched. The CDR3 runs 13 residues. The germline CDR1 and CDR2 sequences are SGHKS and YYEKEE (reference sequence). CDR3: CASSLTGGAGYTF. Written as DNA, the CDR3 is TGTGCCAGCAGCTTAACAGGGGGGGCTGGCTACACCTTC.